This T cell receptor beta chain was sequenced during a study of blood T cell repertoires in COVID-19 (dated by TCRdb to 2019 to 2021). Study-level background: Samples from collaborators originated in the United States, Italy and Spain and spanned both the acute and convalescent phases of COVID-19. The material from the prospective study consisted of cDNA or gDNA derived from T cells, B-cell-depleted T cells, or PBMCs. Subjects who had been exposed to COVID-19, were actively infected with it, or had recovered from it provided the deeply sampled blood TCRbeta repertoires that made up the dataset. The repertoires were made available in a free public database intended to serve as a resource for research on the immune response to SARS-CoV-2. Samples were obtained from the ongoing ImmuneRACE study (first 160 participants) and from roughly 1,300 subjects provided by 6 global collaborators. A de-identified subject ID, COVID-19 status, age in years and sex were almost always included in the sample metadata. Where HLA class I and class II types were available, the types were taken from metadata supplied by the sample provider, not from assay-based typing. Results the study describes overall, beyond this receptor: Clinical and demographic metadata were provided uncurated, with the amount varying by source and participant.

Whole blood was collected in K2EDTA tubes by collaborating institutions according to the institutions' own protocols. Collaborator samples were shipped for TCRbeta analysis as frozen whole blood, isolated PBMCs, or DNA extracted from either sample type. TCRbeta CDR3 regions were amplified from genomic DNA by means of the immunoSEQ Assay, a bias-controlled multiplex PCR. Per the original workflow: The number of nucleated cells in each sample was estimated by amplification of reference gene primers within the assay. To quantify the absolute abundance of each unique TCRbeta CDR3 rearrangement, sequence reads were collapsed and filtered. Productive Simpson clonality was computed per sample as the square root of Simpson's diversity index over productive rearrangements. TCRdb took over this immuneACCESS table, retaining in-frame rearrangements with V and J assigned. Such tables are incomplete; in checked studies, under half of the missing clones stem from an unresolved V gene, and the remainder is unexplained. V, J and clone size are taken as reported in that table, and D and trimming were inferred from the DNA itself. Here the sample has about 310,000 clones; around 87% occur a single time. In total, the top ten clones hold 1% of the sample.

Compared with germline, V lacks 6 bases and J lacks 0 bases; bases without a gene match: 7. Looking up the germline V gene (reference sequence) yields CDR1 LNHDA and CDR2 SQIVND. From its cysteine to its phenylalanine, the CDR3 spans 15 amino acids. Kept here is only the CDR3 DNA, which spans 45 bases and is read in frame from base 1. Concerning this clone itself: Its antigen has not been determined. Qualities for individual bases were not recorded, and no much larger clone is one base off.

The sequenced sample was peripheral blood. This TCR was recovered from a man between 45 and 60 years old with active or convalescent COVID-19. Recombination connected TRBV19 to TRBJ1-1, and TRBD1 aligns with 7 junction nucleotides. The DNA is as follows: TGTGCCAGTAGCCGACAGGGTGCGCTGAACACTGAAGCTTTCTTT. Its product reads: CASSRQGALNTEAFF.